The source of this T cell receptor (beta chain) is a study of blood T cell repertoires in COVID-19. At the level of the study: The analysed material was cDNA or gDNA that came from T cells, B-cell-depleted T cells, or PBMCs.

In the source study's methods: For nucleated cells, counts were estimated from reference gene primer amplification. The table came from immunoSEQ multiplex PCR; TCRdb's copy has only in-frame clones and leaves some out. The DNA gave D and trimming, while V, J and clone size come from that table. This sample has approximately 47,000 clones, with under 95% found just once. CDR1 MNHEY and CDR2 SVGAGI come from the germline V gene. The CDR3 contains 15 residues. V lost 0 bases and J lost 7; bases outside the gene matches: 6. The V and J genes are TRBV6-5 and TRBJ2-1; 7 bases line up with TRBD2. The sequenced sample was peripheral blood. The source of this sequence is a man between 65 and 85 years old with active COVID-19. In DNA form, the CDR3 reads TGTGCCAGCAGTTACTCACTATGGGAGGGTAATGAGCAGTTCTTC. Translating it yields CASSYSLWEGNEQFF.